This T cell receptor (beta chain) was found in a study of blood T cell repertoires in COVID-19. Per germline, CDR1 SGHAT and CDR2 FQNNGV. The germline V and J ends were trimmed by 0 bases and 6 bases, with 14 bases remaining between them. This CDR3 has 15 residues. Using immunoSEQ multiplex PCR, the repertoire was profiled, and TCRdb retains in-frame clones only, with some absent. Of roughly 200,000 clones detected, about 81% appear once; the ten largest clones hold around 8.8%. J is TRBJ2-5 and V is TRBV11-2; the D gene is possibly TRBD1 (6 bases). This receptor was taken from a man between 40 and 49 years old who had recovered from COVID-19. Sequencing was performed on PBMCs or T cells enriched from blood (not recorded which). This CDR3 is CASSLDARGSKTQYF. CDR3 DNA sequence: TGTGCCAGCAGCTTAGACGCCAGGGGTTCGAAGACCCAGTACTTC.